Listed here are 11 T cell receptor beta chains from one sample, sequenced in a study of cytomegalovirus exposure and HLA in healthy donors. The PCR was carried out with 60 Vbeta primers and 13 Jbeta primers. The protocol was immunoSEQ multiplex PCR, while the TCRdb copy is restricted to in-frame clones and leaves out a portion. Among around 130,000 clones listed, around 80% were seen once. The sequenced material came from PBMCs. The receptors here all came from a boy aged 2 to 10 in good health and CMV-seronegative.

The chain is built from TRBV5-1 and TRBJ2-5; perhaps TRBD1 as D (5 bases). The length of the CDR3 is 17 residues. V lost 0 bases, J lost 3 bases, and 18 bases lay in between. The germline V gene encodes CDR1 SGHRS and CDR2 YFSETQ. The CDR3 protein is CASSLGQGRTGEETQYF. The CDR3 bases are TGCGCCAGCAGCTTGGGGCAGGGCCGGACCGGCGAAGAGACCCAGTACTTC.

V and J are TRBV19 and TRBJ2-2; D is perhaps TRBD1 (6 bases). Germline CDR1 LNHDA, CDR2 SQIVND (reference sequence). This CDR3 comprises 13 residues. Trimming stripped 3 bases from V and 7 bases from J, with 9 bases between. The CDR3 DNA sequence: TGTGCCAGTAGTATGGCAGGGGACGGGGAGCTGTTTTTT. The encoded protein is CASSMAGDGELFF. Variable domain in full (rest from reference TRBV19 and TRBJ2-2): DGGITQSPKYLFRKEGQNVTLSCEQNLNHDAMYWYRQDPGQGLRLIYYSQIVNDFQKGDIAEGYSVSREKKESFPLTVTSAQKNPTAFYLCASSMAGDGELFFGEGSRLTVL.

This rearrangement joins TRBV5-1 to TRBJ1-2; D is perhaps TRBD1 (6 bases). The germline V gene encodes CDR1 SGHRS and CDR2 YFSETQ. CDR3 length: 17 amino acids. Trimming shortened V by 4 bases and J by 4 bases, and 23 bases separated the two germline ends. The CDR3 DNA is TGCGCCAGCAGCAAATATCCGGGACACAAACCCCTCTATGGCTACACCTTC. This sequence encodes CASSKYPGHKPLYGYTF.

V and J are TRBV19 and TRBJ2-2, with TRBD2 matching over 14 bases. This CDR3 is built from 15 residues. From germline, CDR1 is LNHDA and CDR2 SQIVND (reference sequence). With 11 bases clipped from V and 5 bases from J, the junction kept 7 bases outside the gene matches. The CDR3 nucleotides read TGTGCCTCGAGGGGACTAGCGGGGGATACCGGGGAGCTGTTTTTT. It translates to CASRGLAGDTGELFF.

The chain links TRBV12-5 to TRBJ1-1, with D perhaps matching TRBD1 (5 bases). V lost 0 bases to trimming and J lost 6 bases, with 8 bases between them. CDR1 is LGHNT and CDR2 is FRNRAP in the germline V gene. The CDR3 is 13 amino acids. CDR3 residues: CASGLVAGAEAFF. The CDR3 bases are TGTGCTAGTGGTTTGGTAGCGGGGGCTGAAGCTTTCTTT.

About this clone itself: Other DNA sequences within the sample encode an identical CDR3. The V and J genes are TRBV4-3 and TRBJ1-2; D gene unclear. The germline V gene has CDR1 LGHNA and CDR2 YSLEER. With 2 bases removed from V and 5 bases from J, the gap between germline ends came to 15 bases. The CDR3 runs to 15 residues. DNA for the CDR3: TGCGCCAGCAGCCAACAAGGAGGGATCCCTTATGGCTACACCTTC. Amino acid sequence: CASSQQGGIPYGYTF.

The chain joins TRBV13 to TRBJ1-2; 9 positions agree with TRBD1. This CDR3 comprises 13 residues. Germline assignment: CDR1 PRHDT and CDR2 FYEKMQ (reference sequence). The V segment lost 3 bases and the J segment 8 bases; nucleotides outside the gene matches: 4. The DNA of the CDR3 is TGTGCCAGCAGCTTCGGGACAGGGAGGGGCTACACCTTC. Translation gives CASSFGTGRGYTF.

The V and J genes are TRBV18 and TRBJ1-1, with D possibly matching TRBD1 (6 bases). Germline V gene data show CDR1 as KGHSH and CDR2 as LQKENI. This CDR3 region has 15 residues. The germline V and J ends were trimmed by 5 bases and 3 bases, with 16 bases remaining between them. DNA for the CDR3: TGTGCCAGCTCAGAGACCGGACAGCCTTACACTGAAGCTTTCTTT. It is translated as CASSETGQPYTEAFF.

This rearrangement joins TRBV27 to TRBJ2-1; 7 nucleotides agree with TRBD2. Trimming took 2 bases from V and 10 from J; bases not matched to a gene: 8. The CDR3 is 14 residues long. In germline, CDR1 is MNHEY, CDR2 SMNVEV (reference sequence). DNA of the CDR3: TGTGCCAGCAGTTTACTGGGCCTAGCGGCCGAGCAGTTCTTC. This translates into CASSLLGLAAEQFF.

This clone showed up just once. The rearrangement uses TRBV10-3 and TRBJ2-1; the match to TRBD2 covers 11 bases. Germline-derived CDR1 and CDR2 are ENHRY and SYGVKD. The ends lost 0 bases at V and 7 bases at J; junction bases unmatched: 2. This CDR3 is 15 amino acids long. In DNA form, the CDR3 reads TGTGCCATCAGTGAGTCGACTAGCGGGGTTAATGAGCAGTTCTTC. Translation gives CAISESTSGVNEQFF.

This chain joins TRBV28 and TRBJ1-1; D is uncertain. Trimming stripped 4 bases from V and 4 bases from J, with 19 bases between. Germline lookup yields CDR1 MDHEN and CDR2 SYDVKM. CDR3 size: 16 residues. The CDR3 is CASSYGREVMSTEAFF. The CDR3 DNA reads TGTGCCAGCAGTTATGGGCGGGAGGTAATGAGCACTGAAGCTTTCTTT.